This T cell receptor (beta chain) was sequenced during a study of graft-versus-host responses after intestinal transplantation (dated by TCRdb to the early 2020s). For the study in its entirety: Multivisceral, liver-intestinal, or isolated intestinal transplants were received by the recipients. Rather than being sequenced by the commercial service, samples from a few later patients were sequenced in-house on an Illumina MiSeq and processed with MiXCR. To identify alloreactive clones, pre-transplant mixed lymphocyte reaction products were sequenced and compared with unstimulated pre-transplant donor and recipient T cells. Bulk TCR-beta CDR3 sequencing was used to track graft-versus-host and host-versus-graft alloreactive T cell clones in the graft, circulation and bone marrow after intestinal transplantation. A peak of at least 4% donor T cells among recipient peripheral blood mononuclear cells was the definition used for donor T cell macrochimerism. Anti-thymocyte globulin induction was given to all recipients, followed by maintenance tacrolimus and steroids for two to four years. Of the 20 to 30 intestinal transplant recipients enrolled in the cohort, one of whom was a retransplant, a few patients without pretransplant specimens were excluded.

Only a few counts were recorded for this clone. No base quality information exists; no much larger clone differs at one position. Findings and caveats that apply to the study as a whole: High GvH to HvG T cell clonal ratios were observed in the allografts of patients with donor T cell macrochimerism. Early after transplant, declines in HvG clones were associated with peak levels of circulating GvH clones. The relatively low number and heterogeneity of intestinal transplant patients limited the conclusions. GvH clones were found in recipient bone marrow, and some of the GvH clones appeared earlier in ileal mucosa or blood, which is consistent with an intestinal mucosal origin.

Libraries were constructed by the immunoSEQ multiplex PCR assay. For most patients, genomic DNA was isolated using the Qiagen DNeasy Blood and Tissue Kit and was shipped frozen to Adaptive Biotechnologies for TCR sequencing. High-throughput TCR-beta CDR3 sequencing of genomic DNA from most patients was performed by Adaptive Biotechnologies. The source study handled its data this way. Adaptive's ImmunoSEQ software was the source of the TCR sequencing data for 15 to 20 patients, while three other patients were processed with MiXCR and VDJtools. To correct CD4 versus CD8 sorting errors, sequences present in both subsets at a frequency ratio below 5:1 were removed. CDR3 nucleotide sequences shared between donor and recipient were removed because the origin of such sequences could not be assigned. At least 2-fold expansion over unstimulated cells and a minimum CFSE-low frequency of 0.002% (template counts) or 0.001% (read counts) were required for clones to be classified as alloreactive. Clones were considered mappable if detected in sequenced pre-transplant spleen, lymph node, or MLR CFSE-low populations of the donor or recipient. Cumulative frequency of alloreactive clones was calculated as a percentage of all sequences weighted by copy number. Entries here come from immuneACCESS through TCRdb and include only in-frame sequences with V and J called. Some clones fail to appear in such tables; in the studies checked, an unresolved V gene covers under half of the shortfall, and the cause of the remainder is unknown. Clone size and V and J calls were adopted from that table, with D and trimming inferred from the DNA. The sample table records around 9,200 clones; 29% of these occur just once. The ten biggest clones cover 6.2% of the sample.

What the time point label conveys for this sample: cells obtained before transplantation from donor or recipient. Mixed lymphocyte reactions plated approximately 200,000 CFSE-labeled pre-transplant responders with approximately 200,000 irradiated violet-dye-labeled stimulators and were cultured for roughly 6 days. After the mixed lymphocyte reaction, proliferating CD3+CD4+CFSE-low and CD3+CD8+CFSE-low responder cells were FACS-sorted on a BD Influx sorter. V trim: 2 bases; J trim: 10 bases; unmatched bases: 9. CDR1 and CDR2 (SGDLS, YYNGEE) derive from the germline V gene. The CDR3 measures 15 amino acids from cysteine to phenylalanine. The sequence is cut down to CDR3 DNA, 45 bases in frame from base 1.

Sequenced material: alloreactive CD8+ T cells from a mixed lymphocyte reaction culture, taken before intestinal transplant. The intended sense of this specimen's cell subset or site label: CFSE-low proliferating T cells sorted from approximately six-day pre-transplant mixed lymphocyte reaction (GvH or HvG direction). The rearrangement joined TRBV9 to TRBJ2-3; 11 of the junction bases match TRBD2. This clonotype was sampled from a human patient who received an intestinal transplant. This receptor carries the CDR3 CASSVGDSGGAAQYF. The nucleotide sequence reads as follows: TGTGCCAGCAGCGTGGGGGATAGCGGGGGGGCTGCGCAGTATTTT.